The entry below gives a single T cell receptor (beta chain) sequence along with its context. The source of the sample is a study of metastatic and nonmetastatic thyroid tumors. All patients were untreated before thyroid surgery. Source study methods: To classify distant metastasis in papillary thyroid cancer, a model was built from CDR3 differences across clinicopathological groups. Using MiXCR, TCRdb reanalyzed the PCR reads. TCRdb, rather than the study authors, made the V and J calls. The sample yields some 30,000 clones, about a tenth seen once. From germline, CDR1 is LNHDA and CDR2 SQIVND (reference sequence). The CDR3 is made up of 17 amino acids. V lost 3 bases and J lost 0, with 15 bases in between.

Sequenced sample: blood. The sequence derives from a female donor with papillary thyroid cancer or a benign thyroid nodule (not recorded which). Some clones in this sample may be carry-over from other donors' samples. V is TRBV19 and J is TRBJ1-5; D possibly corresponds to TRBD1 (6 bases). The CDR3 loop reads CASSIPGQKYSNQPQHF. As DNA, the CDR3 is TGTGCCAGTAGTATCCCTGGACAGAAGTATAGCAATCAGCCCCAGCATTTT.